The rows below give T cell receptor beta chains drawn from one sample of a study of control samples from healthy donors and cancer patients. Data came from immunoSEQ multiplex PCR; TCRdb stores just in-frame clones and leaves some out. The sample shows around 140,000 clones, roughly 86% of them seen only once. The specimen sequenced was PBMCs. The source of these receptors is a man aged 50 to 59 with head and neck cancer. Each CDR3 is given with its conserved first and last residue. D genes are given only for firm matches. Expanded clones are given a class, and other clones once, few, many or no size at all.

DNA	CDR3	D	V	size	J
TGTGCCAGCAGCCAAACCTCGACAGGGACAGATACGCAGTATTTT	CASSQTSTGTDTQYF	TRBD1	TRBV28	NA	TRBJ2-3
TGTGCCAGCAGCTTGAGGTCGTGGAATGAGCAGTTCTTC	CASSLRSWNEQFF	NA	TRBV11-3	NA	TRBJ2-1
TGTGCCAGCTCAGAGACAGGGGCGACCCAGTACTTC	CASSETGATQYF	TRBD1	TRBV18	NA	TRBJ2-5
TGTGCCAGCACTTGGACGGGGGATTACGAGCAGTACTTC	CASTWTGDYEQYF	NA	TRBV2	NA	TRBJ2-7
TGTGCCAGCAGCCAAGAGACAGGGCCTTCCTATGGCTACACCTTC	CASSQETGPSYGYTF	TRBD1	TRBV3-1/TRBV3-2	NA	TRBJ1-2
TGTGCCAGCAGCTTGGGGGGACCCAGCTCCTACAATGAGCAGTTCTTC	CASSLGGPSSYNEQFF	NA	TRBV5-4	NA	TRBJ2-1
TGTGCCAGCAGTTCCCCTGATCCGGGACAGCAAAACATTCAGTACTTC	CASSSPDPGQQNIQYF	TRBD1	TRBV6-6	NA	TRBJ2-4
TGCGCCAGCAGCGCCGACAGGGATGGCTACACCTTC	CASSADRDGYTF	TRBD1	TRBV5-1	NA	TRBJ1-2
TGTGCCAGTAGTACCTCAGGGATATGGGAGACCCAGTACTTC	CASSTSGIWETQYF	NA	TRBV19	NA	TRBJ2-5
TGTGCCACCAGTGGCTCAGGGACCCAAGAGACCCAGTACTTC	CATSGSGTQETQYF	NA	TRBV24-1	NA	TRBJ2-5
TGTGCCAGCAATTATGGACCGTCCCCCTCTGGCAATGAGCAGTTCTTC	CASNYGPSPSGNEQFF	NA	TRBV27	NA	TRBJ2-1
TGTGCCAGTAGTATGCCCCAACTAGCGGGAGCCAGGAATGAGCAGTTCTTC	CASSMPQLAGARNEQFF	TRBD2	TRBV19	NA	TRBJ2-1
TGTGCCAGTAGTATAGGGCCCGGGCTCCTGTACAATGAGCAGTTCTTC	CASSIGPGLLYNEQFF	NA	TRBV19	NA	TRBJ2-1
TGTGCCAGCAGCTGGTTGGGGACTAGGGAGACCCAGTACTTC	CASSWLGTRETQYF	TRBD2	TRBV5-6	NA	TRBJ2-5
TGTGCCAGCAGTCTGGGGACAGGCACCGGGGAGCTGTTTTTT	CASSLGTGTGELFF	TRBD1	TRBV27	many	TRBJ2-2
TGCGCCAGCAGCCAAGATTGGGCTAGCGGAGGCAATTTCGTTGAGCAGTTCTTC	CASSQDWASGGNFVEQFF	TRBD2	TRBV4-1	NA	TRBJ2-1
TGTGCCAGCAGGGACGGACTGCGCTACGAGCAGTACTTC	CASRDGLRYEQYF	NA	TRBV7-9	few	TRBJ2-7
TGTGCCAGCAGCTCCCCAGGGGGCAGGAGGGAGACCCAGTACTTC	CASSSPGGRRETQYF	TRBD1	TRBV5-8	NA	TRBJ2-5
TGTGCCAGCAGCTTTAGACTAGCGGGAGGGGAGACCCAGTACTTC	CASSFRLAGGETQYF	TRBD2	TRBV7-9	NA	TRBJ2-5
TGTGCCAGCAGCGCCGGGACAGGGAGCACTAACTATGGCTACACCTTC	CASSAGTGSTNYGYTF	TRBD1	TRBV9	NA	TRBJ1-2
TGTGCCAGCAGTTTATCGAGGTTCGGGGCGACAGGGGGGGGGTCCCAGCATTTT	CASSLSRFGATGGGSQHF	TRBD1	TRBV27	NA	TRBJ1-5
TGTGCCAGCAGCTTCCAGGGCAGGGAGACCCAGTACTTC	CASSFQGRETQYF	NA	TRBV7-2	NA	TRBJ2-5
TGTGCCAGCAGCGAGGGTAGCGGCACAGATACGCAGTATTTT	CASSEGSGTDTQYF	NA	TRBV3-1/TRBV3-2	once	TRBJ2-3
TGCAGTGCTAGCTTGACAGATACGCAGTATTTT	CSASLTDTQYF	NA	TRBV20-1	NA	TRBJ2-3
TGCGCCACCCAACCAACGACGGGGGCGGAATATGGCTACACCTTC	CATQPTTGAEYGYTF	NA	TRBV5-1	NA	TRBJ1-2
TGTGCCAGCAGTCCAGGGGGGTCGTATGAGCAGTTCTTC	CASSPGGSYEQFF	NA	TRBV12-3/TRBV12-4	once	TRBJ2-1
TGTGCCACCAGCAGTTCTGGGGTGTGGGGCCCTGGTCATGAGCAGTACTTC	CATSSSGVWGPGHEQYF	NA	TRBV15	NA	TRBJ2-7
TGCGCCAGCAGTGGGGGACAGGACCCCTACGAGCAGTACTTC	CASSGGQDPYEQYF	TRBD1	TRBV10-1	NA	TRBJ2-7
TGCGCCAGCAGCCCGGGGCCAGGGAACCCCTACAATGAGCAGTTCTTC	CASSPGPGNPYNEQFF	NA	TRBV5-1	NA	TRBJ2-1
TGTGCCAGCAGCTCCGGGACAGACCGCTACGAGCAGTACTTC	CASSSGTDRYEQYF	TRBD1	TRBV6-5	NA	TRBJ2-7
TGCGCCAGCAGCTACACAGGGAACACTGAAGCTTTCTTT	CASSYTGNTEAFF	NA	TRBV5-1	NA	TRBJ1-1
TGTGCCAGCAGCTTAGGAGGGACACCTAACTATGGCTACACCTTC	CASSLGGTPNYGYTF	NA	TRBV7-9	NA	TRBJ1-2
TGTGCCAGCAGCTCTAGCGGGGGTCGCACAGATACGCAGTATTTT	CASSSSGGRTDTQYF	TRBD2	TRBV7-9	once	TRBJ2-3
TGCGCCAGCAGCCGTGGACAGGGGGGGGGCTACACCTTC	CASSRGQGGGYTF	TRBD1	TRBV5-1	NA	TRBJ1-2
TGTGCCAGCAGCTTAGCCCTGGGGGGCAGCTACAATGAGCAGTTCTTC	CASSLALGGSYNEQFF	NA	TRBV7-7	once	TRBJ2-1
TGCGCCAGCAGCTTGGCCCCACGACAGGCGGGCTATGGCTACACCTTC	CASSLAPRQAGYGYTF	NA	TRBV5-1	few	TRBJ1-2
TGTGCCAGCTCACCAGTCGGCGGGAGAGCCAAAAACATTCAGTACTTC	CASSPVGGRAKNIQYF	TRBD2	TRBV18	NA	TRBJ2-4
TGCGCCAGCGCTTACGAGATAAACTATGGCTACACCTTC	CASAYEINYGYTF	NA	TRBV5-1	once	TRBJ1-2
TGTGCCACCAGTGAAACAGGTTTCTATGGCTACACCTTC	CATSETGFYGYTF	NA	TRBV24-1	NA	TRBJ1-2
TGTGCCAGCAAGAGAGGGGCGTCAACTAATGAAAAACTGTTTTTT	CASKRGASTNEKLFF	NA	TRBV5-8	NA	TRBJ1-4
TGCAGCGTTGCTGGACTAGTGGGCAATGAGCAGTTCTTC	CSVAGLVGNEQFF	TRBD2	TRBV29-1	NA	TRBJ2-1